The T cell receptor beta chain described here comes from a study of Graves' ophthalmopathy and Graves' hyperthyroidism. As the template, RNA transcripts were used to amplify TCR beta CDR3 regions. In the first round, RT-PCR was carried out with HTBI primers, and a multiplex PCR formed the second round. TCRdb recomputed calls from the multiplex PCR reads with MiXCR, one row per CDR3 protein. The data hold just over 400,000 distinct CDR3 sequences, with around 21% observed a single time. This clonotype was detected ten times or more. Thyroid ultrasound, orbital computed tomography, TRAb, serum thyroxine and clinical symptoms formed the basis of diagnosis. Germline assignment: CDR1 SGHTA and CDR2 FQGNSA. V shed 2 bases, J shed 4 bases, and the junction held 5 bases outside the gene matches. This CDR3 contains 15 residues.

The sequenced material came from peripheral blood. The rearrangement uses TRBV7-2 and TRBJ1-2, with 9 bases identical to TRBD1. The sequence was collected from a woman aged 18-29 years with stable Graves' hyperthyroidism. CDR3 amino acids: CASSLRTGVGYGYTF. CDR3 DNA sequence: TGTGCCAGCAGCTTAAGGACAGGGGTGGGCTATGGCTACACCTTC.